A selection of T cell receptor beta chains follows, all from one sample in a study of T cells after yellow fever vaccination. TCRdb independently ran MiXCR on the 5' RACE reads; one entry per CDR3 protein. The profile shows about 330,000 distinct CDR3 sequences, roughly 8% of them singletons. Sequences were derived from PBMCs, sampled more than 40 days after the first yellow fever vaccination. These TCRs come from a man aged 18 to 30 who received the YFV17D yellow fever vaccine. The CDR3 runs from the conserved cysteine through the conserved F or W. The D gene is left open where the match is weak. Size values are once, few and many counts, or a class for expanded clones, and some rows have none.

d_gene	v_gene	abundance	j_gene	CDR3nt	CDR3aa
-	TRBV5-1	few	TRBJ2-5	TGCGCCAGCAGCATAAGCGACAGGAGTGAGGCCCAGTACTTC	CASSISDRSEAQYF
-	TRBV4-1	-	TRBJ2-6	TGCGCCAGCAGCCAAGAAAAGCTCAGGCCTTCTGGGGCCAACGTCCTGACTTTC	CASSQEKLRPSGANVLTF
-	TRBV2	-	TRBJ1-1	TGTGCCAGCAGGGTTGGCAGGGAAGAAGCTTTCTTT	CASRVGREEAFF
-	TRBV7-2	few	TRBJ1-1	TGTGCCAGCAGCTGGAGGGCTCTTAACACTGAAGCTTTCTTT	CASSWRALNTEAFF
-	TRBV20-1	-	TRBJ1-1	TGCAGTGCTAGAGATAGGAGGGGAACGACTGAAGCTTTCTTT	CSARDRRGTTEAFF
-	TRBV5-1	-	TRBJ2-7	TGCGCCAGCAGCCCTGGGGCAGGCCTCTACGAGCAGTACTTC	CASSPGAGLYEQYF
TRBD1	TRBV7-3	many	TRBJ2-1	TGTGCCAGCAGCCGCCGGGACAGGGGCTACAATGAGCAGTTCTTC	CASSRRDRGYNEQFF
-	TRBV7-2	few	TRBJ1-4	TGTGCCAGCAGCCTGGGCAGCTATGAAAAACTGTTTTTT	CASSLGSYEKLFF
TRBD1	TRBV7-6	few	TRBJ2-6	TGTGCCAGCAGACGGGACAGCTCTGGGGCCAACGTCCTGACTTTC	CASRRDSSGANVLTF
-	TRBV6-1	few	TRBJ2-7	TGTGCCAGCAGCGCAAGGGGGGGGTACGAGCAGTACTTC	CASSARGGYEQYF
-	TRBV4-2	many	TRBJ1-6	TGTGCCAGCAGCCAAGAAGGTGGCCCTTATTCACCCCTCCACTTT	CASSQEGGPYSPLHF
-	TRBV7-9	many	TRBJ1-4	TGTGCCAGCAGCGAGAGAGGAGTTGATAAACTGTTTTTT	CASSERGVDKLFF
TRBD2	TRBV7-3	-	TRBJ2-1	TGTGCCAGCGGCCACCCCCGCGGGAGCTCCTACAATGAGCAGTTCTTC	CASGHPRGSSYNEQFF
TRBD2	TRBV29-1	-	TRBJ2-5	TGCAGCGGAACCGGGACTAGCGAACAGACCCAGTACTTC	CSGTGTSEQTQYF
-	TRBV5-1	few	TRBJ1-1	TGCGCCAGCAGCTTGGGATCAGGGGAAGACACTGAAGCTTTCTTT	CASSLGSGEDTEAFF
TRBD1	TRBV7-2	few	TRBJ1-2	TGTGCCAGCAGAGAACAGGGGGTTCGTGTCTATGGCTACACCTTC	CASREQGVRVYGYTF
-	TRBV4-2	few	TRBJ1-6	TGTGCCAGCAGCCAAGCGCAGATTTATAATTCACCCCTCCACTTT	CASSQAQIYNSPLHF
TRBD1	TRBV29-1	many	TRBJ1-1	TGCAGCGTTGAAGGTGGCAGGGGGAGCACTGAAGCTTTCTTT	CSVEGGRGSTEAFF
TRBD1	TRBV5-1	-	TRBJ2-5	TGCGCCAGCAGCTCGACAGGGACGGAAGAGACCCAGTACTTC	CASSSTGTEETQYF
-	TRBV6-2/TRBV6-3	few	TRBJ1-2	TGTGCCAGCAGTTACCGAGACCTAACCGGCTACACCTTC	CASSYRDLTGYTF
TRBD1	TRBV5-6	few	TRBJ1-1	TGTGCCAGCAGCTTCGGGACAGGGGAAGCTTTCTTT	CASSFGTGEAFF